This T cell receptor (beta chain) was found in a study of shared clonotypes between healthy human individuals. About the research overall: CD4 naive cells filled three plates per donor, CD4 memory three, CD8 naive two and CD8 memory one.

Each subset's genomic DNA was shared equally among a number of immunoSEQ plates. Sequencing used immunoSEQ multiplex PCR; TCRdb keeps in-frame clones, though not all of them. There are hundreds of thousands of clones in the sample; about 95% occur only once, and about 0.054% lies in the top ten. The sequencing sample was made of naive CD4+ T cells sorted from blood. Stated subset: CD45RA+ positively selected. The sequence was obtained from a woman under 40 in good health.

The CDR3 spells CASSLDTSNTYEQYF. The CDR3 nucleotides are TGCGCCAGCAGCTTGGATACGTCCAACACCTACGAGCAGTACTTC. This chain uses TRBV5-1 with TRBJ2-7, with D uncertain. The CDR3 contains 15 residues. Trimming took off 0 bases at V and 2 bases at J, with 12 bases between the two ends. In germline, CDR1 is SGHRS, CDR2 YFSETQ.